This TCR beta chain comes out of a study of blood T cell repertoires in COVID-19. Study details: Both acute and convalescent COVID-19 samples were obtained from the United States, Italy and Spain. PBMCs, B-cell-depleted T cells, or T cells provided the cDNA or gDNA that made up the material.

Trimming shortened V by 4 bases and J by 3 bases, and 10 bases separated the two germline ends. Per the germline V gene, CDR1 is SGHRS and CDR2 is YFSETQ. CDR3 length: 14 amino acids. As processed by the authors: From reference gene primer amplification, estimates of nucleated cell counts were derived. This table comes from immunoSEQ multiplex PCR, and its TCRdb copy is limited to in-frame clones, with some not included. D and trimming were read from the DNA, whereas the V and J calls and clone size are those reported in that table. This table holds about 140,000 clones, under 80% found once. This clonotype originated in a man at least 80 years old with acute or convalescent COVID-19. The sample comprised peripheral blood. The chain recombines TRBV5-1 with TRBJ1-4; D is possibly TRBD1 (5 bases). CDR3 region: CASSETASNEKLFF. CDR3 nucleotides: TGCGCCAGCAGCGAGACAGCGTCTAATGAAAAACTGTTTTTT.